Presented here are 20 T cell receptor beta chains from one specimen sequenced in a study of response to subunit inactivated influenza vaccine. TCRdb reanalysed the RT-PCR reads using MiXCR and keeps one entry per CDR3 protein. The top ten hold roughly 14% of the sample, which has approximately 530,000 distinct CDR3 sequences, around 7.7% seen once. Sequenced material: PBMCs from blood, taken around 25 months after vaccination. The receptors here all came from a man aged 50 to 75 who received an inactivated influenza vaccine.

This clonotype came up many times. The V call is TRBV4-3, the J call TRBJ2-1; 7 bases line up with TRBD2. V lost 0 bases to trimming and J lost 4 bases; unmatched junction nucleotides: 15. The CDR3 is made up of 19 amino acids. Germline lookup yields CDR1 LGHNA and CDR2 YSLEER. CDR3 nucleotide sequence: TGCGCCAGCAGCCAAGATCTTACGTCTAGCGGAACAAATTACAATGAGCAGTTCTTC. As protein: CASSQDLTSSGTNYNEQFF.

V usage is TRBV10-2 and J usage is TRBJ1-2; 7 bases align to TRBD1. The V and J ends lost 8 bases and 0 bases, in that order; junction bases with no gene match: 9. CDR3 length: 15 amino acids. Germline loops: CDR1 WSHSY, CDR2 SAAADI. CDR3 loop: CASGMIQGANYGYTF. In DNA, the CDR3 is TGCGCCAGCGGGATGATCCAGGGGGCTAACTATGGCTACACCTTC.

In its sample, this clonotype was seen many times. The chain joins TRBV29-1 to TRBJ2-1; 8 bases match TRBD2. Germline loops: CDR1 SQVTM, CDR2 ANQGSEA. The CDR3 spans 16 residues. V lost 0 bases to trimming and J lost 0 bases; unmatched junction nucleotides: 4. The CDR3 spells CSVEDRGGSSYNEQFF. In DNA form, the CDR3 reads TGCAGCGTTGAAGATCGGGGGGGGAGCTCCTACAATGAGCAGTTCTTC.

V is TRBV7-2 and J is TRBJ2-2; D ambiguous. Trimming took off 8 bases at V and 4 bases at J, with 14 bases between the two ends. Germline CDR1 is SGHTA and CDR2 is FQGNSA. The CDR3 totals 14 residues. CDR3 sequence (DNA): TGTGCCAGCGCAGTTTGGCCAGCCACCGGGGAGCTGTTTTTT. Its protein product is CASAVWPATGELFF.

As DNA, the CDR3 is TGTGCCAGCTCGGCCCCCGGGACCGGGGAGCTGTTTTTT. It encodes CASSAPGTGELFF. The chain combines TRBV28 with TRBJ2-2; D is unresolved. From germline, CDR1 is MDHEN and CDR2 SYDVKM. The CDR3 sequence is 13 residues long. Trimming cost V 8 bases and J 5 bases, with 12 bases left between them. The whole variable domain, remainder taken from reference TRBV28 and TRBJ2-2, is DVKVTQSSRYLVKRTGEKVFLECVQDMDHENMFWYRQDPGLGLRLIYFSYDVKMKEKGDIPEGYSVSREKKERFSLILESASTNQTSMYLCASSAPGTGELFFGEGSRLTVL.

The V gene is TRBV4-2, the J gene TRBJ2-3, with 9 bases identical to TRBD2. Looked up from germline, CDR1 is LGHNA and CDR2 is YNFKEQ. The junction had 15 bases not matched to a gene; V was cut back by 4 bases and J by 1 base. The CDR3 is made up of 19 amino acids. The CDR3 here is CASSPREKRTSAGTDTQYF. The CDR3 bases are TGTGCCAGCAGCCCCAGAGAGAAACGGACTAGCGCCGGCACAGATACGCAGTATTTT.

At least ten counts were recorded for this clonotype. This chain joins TRBV4-1 and TRBJ2-2; 8 bases map to TRBD1. V dropped 3 bases and J dropped 7; count of bases not matched to a gene: 4. CDR3 length: 14 residues. Germline V CDR1 and CDR2: MGHRA, YSYEKL. For the CDR3, the DNA is TGCGCCAGCAGCCATGACACAGGGGGCGGGGAGCTGTTTTTT. Its protein product is CASSHDTGGGELFF.

This clonotype was observed at least ten times. V and J are TRBV3-1 and TRBJ2-1, with 8 bases fitting TRBD1. Per the germline V gene, CDR1 is LGHDT and CDR2 is YNNKEL (reference sequence). Trimming removed 0 bases from V and 3 bases from J; junction bases left unmatched: 4. This CDR3 contains 16 residues. CDR3 in amino acids: CASSQDSGQDYNEQFF. DNA of the CDR3: TGTGCCAGCAGCCAAGATTCGGGACAGGACTACAATGAGCAGTTCTTC.

This clonotype was recorded many times. This chain links TRBV7-2 with TRBJ2-5; 9 positions match TRBD1. The CDR3 is 15 amino acids. Germline CDR1 is SGHTA and CDR2 is FQGNSA. J was trimmed by 2 bases and V by 5 bases; bases with no gene match: 6. The CDR3 spells CASSLDRGTQETQYF. The CDR3 nucleotides are TGTGCCAGCAGCCTTGACAGGGGGACTCAAGAGACCCAGTACTTC.

The rearrangement links TRBV29-1 to TRBJ2-7, with TRBD1 identical over 9 bases. Germline CDR1 is SQVTM and CDR2 is ANQGSEA. The CDR3 spans 14 residues. Trimming cost V 5 bases and J 5 bases; bases outside gene matches: 10. The CDR3 sequence is CSVLIRDRADEQYF. CDR3 nucleotide sequence: TGCAGCGTTTTAATCCGGGACAGGGCTGACGAGCAGTACTTC.

The chain joins TRBV30 to TRBJ1-1, with TRBD1 as a possible D gene (5 bases). V was clipped by 0 bases and J by 3 bases, with 20 bases between them. The germline gives CDR1 GTSNPN, CDR2 SVGIG (reference sequence). This CDR3 spans 17 amino acids. CDR3: CAWSVSRTWVLDTEAFF. The CDR3 DNA reads TGTGCCTGGAGTGTTTCTCGGACATGGGTATTGGACACTGAAGCTTTCTTT.

The V and J genes are TRBV7-3 and TRBJ2-3, with D tentatively TRBD1 or TRBD2 (5 bases each). The CDR3 contains 14 residues. Germline V CDR1 and CDR2: SGHTA, FQGTGA. Trimming took off 1 base at V and 6 bases at J, with 11 bases between the two ends. The CDR3 sequence: CASSLMGWGDTQYF. The CDR3 DNA sequence: TGTGCCAGCAGCTTAATGGGTTGGGGGGATACGCAGTATTTT.

This clonotype was seen more than once but under ten times. The chain uses TRBV20-1 and TRBJ2-7; 8 nucleotides agree with TRBD2. The ends lost 7 bases at V and 4 bases at J; junction bases unmatched: 9. Germline V gene sequence: CDR1 DFQATT, CDR2 SNEGSKA (reference sequence). The CDR3 loop spans 13 amino acids. CDR3 bases: TGCAGTGTTACCGGGACTAGAGCATACGAGCAGTACTTC. As protein: CSVTGTRAYEQYF.

This clonotype was picked up many times. The chain uses TRBV7-9 and TRBJ2-3; TRBD2 is a possible D gene (6 bases). CDR1 and CDR2 (germline): SEHNR, FQNEAQ (reference sequence). The V end lost 4 bases, the J end lost 0 bases, and 17 bases lay between the germline ends. The CDR3 is 17 residues long. Here the CDR3 DNA reads TGTGCCAGCAGCTCCCAAGGACTAAGACGTAGCACAGATACGCAGTATTTT. This gives the protein CASSSQGLRRSTDTQYF.

This clonotype showed up many times. The rearrangement uses TRBV7-2 and TRBJ2-4, with 8 bases aligning to TRBD2. Trimming at V came to 5 bases and at J to 6 bases, leaving 12 bases not matched to a gene. There are 16 residues in the CDR3. CDR1 and CDR2 from the germline V gene are SGHTA and FQGNSA. Here the CDR3 DNA reads TGTGCCAGCAGCACTTCAATAGCGGGAAGGAGAAACATTCAGTACTTC. Its translation: CASSTSIAGRRNIQYF.

The table lists this clonotype with a few counts. This rearrangement joins TRBV28 to TRBJ2-7; TRBD2 is a possible D gene (5 bases). This CDR3 contains 14 residues. Germline lookup yields CDR1 MDHEN and CDR2 SYDVKM. Deletions cut 8 bases from V and 0 bases from J, with 14 bases between. The CDR3 nucleotides read TGTGCCAGCTCCTCAATAGGGAGCTCCTACGAGCAGTACTTC. Its protein product is CASSSIGSSYEQYF.

This clonotype has only one observation. One end of the junction fails to match germline, which may point to a read error. The rearrangement joins TRBV20-1 to TRBJ1-5; no firm D call. The germline gives CDR1 DFQATT, CDR2 SNEGSKA (reference sequence). This CDR3 contains 15 residues. CDR3: CSAIEVRDSNHPQHF. The CDR3 bases are TGCAGTGCTATAGAGGTCCGGGATAGCAATCATCCCCAGCATTTT.

The chain joins TRBV18 to TRBJ2-7; 12 bases align to TRBD2. This CDR3 spans 16 amino acids. Germline CDR1 reads KGHSH; CDR2 reads LQKENI. V shed 1 base, J shed 3 bases, and the junction held 4 bases outside the gene matches. CDR3 nucleotide sequence: TGTGCCAGCTCACCACGGGGACTAGCGGGCAACTACGAGCAGTACTTC. It codes for CASSPRGLAGNYEQYF.

This clonotype was seen ten or more times. The chain recombines TRBV5-1 with TRBJ2-1; 8 bases line up with TRBD2. Per germline, CDR1 SGHRS and CDR2 YFSETQ. CDR3 length: 15 amino acids. Germline trimming cut 2 bases from V and 5 bases from J; bases unmatched to any gene: 6. The CDR3 region is CASSFVSGANNEQFF. The CDR3 nucleotides read TGCGCCAGCAGCTTCGTTAGCGGGGCTAACAATGAGCAGTTCTTC. Variable domain in full (rest from reference TRBV5-1 and TRBJ2-1): KAGVTQTPRYLIKTRGQQVTLSCSPISGHRSVSWYQQTPGQGLQFLFEYFSETQRNKGNFPGRFSGRQFSNSRSEMNVSTLELGDSALYLCASSFVSGANNEQFFGPGTRLTVL.

This clonotype came up a few times. The rearrangement links TRBV20-1 to TRBJ2-1; the D is unclear. The V end lost 5 bases, the J end lost 2 bases, and 16 bases lay between the germline ends. The CDR3 has 15 amino acids. CDR1 is DFQATT and CDR2 is SNEGSKA in the germline V gene (reference sequence). The CDR3 is CSAGRGVSPYNEQFF. The CDR3 DNA is TGCAGTGCTGGTCGTGGGGTGAGCCCCTACAATGAGCAGTTCTTC.